This TCR beta chain came from a study of T cells after yellow fever vaccination. Looking at the study overall: Those fractions that held only low numbers of cells were prepared using the SMART-Seq v4 Ultra Low Input RNA kit. Points from the study as a whole: Post-booster reappearance was seen for most primary-vaccination clones (roughly 97% CD4, about 90% CD8). A minor fraction of clonotypes spanned both CD4 and CD8 compartments.

Between the trimmed V and J ends, which lost 2 bases and 4 bases, there was a span of 11 bases. The V gene's germline CDR1 is DFQATT and CDR2 SNEGSKA (reference sequence). The CDR3 has 13 amino acids. As regards this clonotype: Antigen specificity is unknown.

One entry per CDR3 protein, called by TCRdb with MiXCR from the 5' RACE reads. The sample consists of hundreds of thousands of distinct CDR3 sequences, 18% of them appearing once. The chain carries TRBV20-1 and TRBJ1-2; D gene ambiguous. The specimen comprised PBMCs, sampled before the yellow fever booster vaccination. The TCR comes from a man aged 18 to 29 who received the YFV17D yellow fever vaccine. CDR3 sequence reads: CSARSPLGYGYTF. The DNA of the CDR3 is TGCAGTGCTAGATCACCCTTAGGCTATGGCTACACCTTC.